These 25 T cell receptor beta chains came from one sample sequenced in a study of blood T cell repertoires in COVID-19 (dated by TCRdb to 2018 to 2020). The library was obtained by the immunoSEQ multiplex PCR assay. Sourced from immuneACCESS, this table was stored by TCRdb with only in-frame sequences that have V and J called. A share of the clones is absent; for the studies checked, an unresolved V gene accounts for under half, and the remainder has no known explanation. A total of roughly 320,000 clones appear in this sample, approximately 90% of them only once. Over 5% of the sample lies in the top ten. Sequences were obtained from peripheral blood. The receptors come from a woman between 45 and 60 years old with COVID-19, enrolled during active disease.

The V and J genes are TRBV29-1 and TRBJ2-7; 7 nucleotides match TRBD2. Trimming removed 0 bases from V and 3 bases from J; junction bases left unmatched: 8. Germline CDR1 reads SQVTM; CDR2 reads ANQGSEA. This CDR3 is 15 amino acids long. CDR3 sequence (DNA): TGCAGCGTTGAAGATTTCGGGACTACTGGCTACGAGCAGTACTTC. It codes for CSVEDFGTTGYEQYF.

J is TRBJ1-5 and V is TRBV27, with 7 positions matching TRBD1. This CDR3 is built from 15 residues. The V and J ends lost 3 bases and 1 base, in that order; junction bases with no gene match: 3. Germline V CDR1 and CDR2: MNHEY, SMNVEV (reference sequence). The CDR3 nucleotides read TGTGCCAGCAGTTTCTACAGGGGAAGCAATCAGCCCCAGCATTTT. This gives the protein CASSFYRGSNQPQHF.

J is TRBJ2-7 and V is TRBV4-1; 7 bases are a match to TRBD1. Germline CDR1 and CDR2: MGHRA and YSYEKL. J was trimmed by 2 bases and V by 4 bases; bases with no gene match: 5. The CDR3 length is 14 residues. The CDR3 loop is CASSRYRGPYEQYF. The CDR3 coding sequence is TGCGCCAGCAGCCGATACAGGGGACCCTACGAGCAGTACTTC.

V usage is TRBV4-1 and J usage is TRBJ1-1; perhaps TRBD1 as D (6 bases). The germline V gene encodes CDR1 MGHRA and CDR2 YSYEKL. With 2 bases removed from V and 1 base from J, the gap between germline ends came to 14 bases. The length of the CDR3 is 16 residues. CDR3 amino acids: CASSQSLNRANTEAFF. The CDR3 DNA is TGCGCCAGCAGCCAATCATTGAACAGGGCGAACACTGAAGCTTTCTTT.

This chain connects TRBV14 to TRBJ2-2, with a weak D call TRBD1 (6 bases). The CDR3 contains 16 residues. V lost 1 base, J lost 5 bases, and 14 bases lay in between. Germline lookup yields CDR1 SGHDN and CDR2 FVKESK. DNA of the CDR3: TGTGCCAGCAGCCAAGTATTAGGACAGAGGACCGGGGAGCTGTTTTTT. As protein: CASSQVLGQRTGELFF.

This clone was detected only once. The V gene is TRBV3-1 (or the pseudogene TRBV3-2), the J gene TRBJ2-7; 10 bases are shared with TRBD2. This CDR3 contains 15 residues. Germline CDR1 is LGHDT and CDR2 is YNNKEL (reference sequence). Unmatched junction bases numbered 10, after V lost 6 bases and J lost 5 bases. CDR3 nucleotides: TGTGCCAGCAGTTTAGCACCCGGGACTAGCGACGAGCAGTACTTC. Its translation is CASSLAPGTSDEQYF.

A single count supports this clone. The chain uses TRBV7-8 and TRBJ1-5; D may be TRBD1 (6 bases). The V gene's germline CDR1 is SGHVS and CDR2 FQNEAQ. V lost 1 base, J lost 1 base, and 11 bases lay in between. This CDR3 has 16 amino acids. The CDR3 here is CASSLEGGVSNQPQHF. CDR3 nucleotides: TGTGCCAGCAGCTTAGAAGGGGGAGTAAGCAATCAGCCCCAGCATTTT. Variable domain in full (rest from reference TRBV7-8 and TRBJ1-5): GAGVSQSPRYKVAKRGQDVALRCDPISGHVSLFWYQQALGQGPEFLTYFQNEAQLDKSGLPSDRFFAERPEGSVSTLKIQRTQQEDSAVYLCASSLEGGVSNQPQHFGDGTRLSIL.

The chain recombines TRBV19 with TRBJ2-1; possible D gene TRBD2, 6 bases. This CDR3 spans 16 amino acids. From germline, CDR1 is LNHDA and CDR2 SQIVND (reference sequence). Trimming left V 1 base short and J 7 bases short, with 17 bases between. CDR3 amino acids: CASSIGPGLSSNEQFF. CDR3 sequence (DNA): TGTGCCAGTAGTATAGGTCCGGGACTCTCGTCAAATGAGCAGTTCTTC.

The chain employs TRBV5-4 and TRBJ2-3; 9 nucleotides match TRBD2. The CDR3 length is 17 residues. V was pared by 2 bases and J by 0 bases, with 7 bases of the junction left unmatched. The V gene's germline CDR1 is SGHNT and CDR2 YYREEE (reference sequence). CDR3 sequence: CASSFGGRGRSTDTQYF. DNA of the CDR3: TGTGCCAGCAGCTTTGGCGGGAGGGGTCGTAGCACAGATACGCAGTATTTT.

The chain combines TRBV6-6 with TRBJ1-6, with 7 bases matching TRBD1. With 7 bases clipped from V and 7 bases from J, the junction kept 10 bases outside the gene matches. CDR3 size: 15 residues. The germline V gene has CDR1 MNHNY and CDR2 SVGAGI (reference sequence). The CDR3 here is CASNLLGQANSPLHF. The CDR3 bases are TGTGCCAGCAACCTCCTAGGACAGGCGAATTCACCCCTCCACTTT.

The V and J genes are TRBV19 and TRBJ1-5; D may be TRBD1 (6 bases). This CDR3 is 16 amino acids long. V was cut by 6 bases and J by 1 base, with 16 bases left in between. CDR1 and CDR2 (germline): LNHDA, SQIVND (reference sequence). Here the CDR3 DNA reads TGTGCCAGTAGAGGCCAGGGGAGTTGGAGCAATCAGCCCCAGCATTTT. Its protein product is CASRGQGSWSNQPQHF.

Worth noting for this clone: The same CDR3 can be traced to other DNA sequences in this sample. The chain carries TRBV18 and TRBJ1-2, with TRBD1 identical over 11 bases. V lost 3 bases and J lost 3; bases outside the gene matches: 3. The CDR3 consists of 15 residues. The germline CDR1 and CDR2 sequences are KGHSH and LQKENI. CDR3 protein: CASSPGQGADYGYTF. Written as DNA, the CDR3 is TGTGCCAGCTCACCCGGACAGGGGGCGGACTATGGCTACACCTTC.

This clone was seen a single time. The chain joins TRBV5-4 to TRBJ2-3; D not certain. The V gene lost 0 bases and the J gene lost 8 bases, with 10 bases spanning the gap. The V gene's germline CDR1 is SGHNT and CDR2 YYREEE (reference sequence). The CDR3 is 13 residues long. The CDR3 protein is CASSLASFGTQYF. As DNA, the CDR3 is TGTGCCAGCAGCTTGGCTAGTTTTGGTACGCAGTATTTT.

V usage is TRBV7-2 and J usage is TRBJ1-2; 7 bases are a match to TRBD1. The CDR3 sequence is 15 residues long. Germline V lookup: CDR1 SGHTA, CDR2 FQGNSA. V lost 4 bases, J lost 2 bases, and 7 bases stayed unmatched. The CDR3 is CASSSYRGANYGYTF. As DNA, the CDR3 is TGTGCCAGCAGCTCTTACAGGGGTGCAAACTATGGCTACACCTTC.

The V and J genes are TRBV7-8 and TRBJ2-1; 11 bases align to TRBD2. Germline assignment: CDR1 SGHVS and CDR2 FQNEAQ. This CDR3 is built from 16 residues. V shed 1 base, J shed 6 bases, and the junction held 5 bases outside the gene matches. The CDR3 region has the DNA TGTGCCAGCAGCTTAGATCTGACTAGCGGGACCAATGAGCAGTTCTTC. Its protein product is CASSLDLTSGTNEQFF.

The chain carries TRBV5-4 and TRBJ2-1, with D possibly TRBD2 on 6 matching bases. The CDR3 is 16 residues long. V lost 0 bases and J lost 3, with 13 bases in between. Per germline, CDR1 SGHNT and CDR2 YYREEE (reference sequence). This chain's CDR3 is CASSLGGAGFYNEQFF. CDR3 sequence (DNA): TGTGCCAGCAGCTTGGGGGGAGCGGGCTTCTACAATGAGCAGTTCTTC. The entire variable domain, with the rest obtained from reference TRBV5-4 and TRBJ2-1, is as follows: ETGVTQSPTHLIKTRGQQVTLRCSSQSGHNTVSWYQQALGQGPQFIFQYYREEENGRGNFPPRFSGLQFPNYSSELNVNALELDDSALYLCASSLGGAGFYNEQFFGPGTRLTVL.

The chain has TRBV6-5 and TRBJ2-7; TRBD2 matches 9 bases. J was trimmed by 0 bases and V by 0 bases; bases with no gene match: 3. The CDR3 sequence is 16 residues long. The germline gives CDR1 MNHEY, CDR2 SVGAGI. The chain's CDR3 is CASSYSLAGSSYEQYF. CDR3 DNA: TGTGCCAGCAGTTACTCCCTAGCGGGAAGCTCCTACGAGCAGTACTTC.

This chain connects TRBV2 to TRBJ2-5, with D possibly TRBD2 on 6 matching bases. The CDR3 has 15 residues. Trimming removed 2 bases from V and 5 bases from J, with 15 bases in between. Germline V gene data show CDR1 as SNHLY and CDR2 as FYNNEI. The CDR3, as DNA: TGTGCCAGCAGTGAATGGGCTCGAGGAGGGGAGACCCAGTACTTC. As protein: CASSEWARGGETQYF.

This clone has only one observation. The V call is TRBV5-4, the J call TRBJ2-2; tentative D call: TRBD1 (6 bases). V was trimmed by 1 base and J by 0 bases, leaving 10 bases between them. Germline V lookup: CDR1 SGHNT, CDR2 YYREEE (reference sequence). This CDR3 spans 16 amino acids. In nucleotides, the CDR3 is TGTGCCAGCAGCTTGAGGACAGCCTCGAACACCGGGGAGCTGTTTTTT. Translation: CASSLRTASNTGELFF.

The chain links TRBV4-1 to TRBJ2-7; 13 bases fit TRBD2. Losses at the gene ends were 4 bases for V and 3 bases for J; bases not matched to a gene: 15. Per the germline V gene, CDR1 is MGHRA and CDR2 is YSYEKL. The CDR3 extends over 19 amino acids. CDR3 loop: CASSRAGLAGDGGFYEQYF. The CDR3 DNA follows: TGCGCCAGCAGCCGTGCCGGACTAGCGGGAGACGGGGGGTTCTACGAGCAGTACTTC.

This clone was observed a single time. This CDR3 is CSVEASGINTGELFF. CDR3 DNA: TGCAGCGTTGAGGCTAGCGGGATTAACACCGGGGAGCTGTTTTTT. The chain combines TRBV29-1 with TRBJ2-2; 9 nucleotides align to TRBD2. Germline loops: CDR1 SQVTM, CDR2 ANQGSEA. The CDR3 length is 15 residues. The trim removed 3 bases at V and 2 bases at J, leaving 4 bases unmatched.

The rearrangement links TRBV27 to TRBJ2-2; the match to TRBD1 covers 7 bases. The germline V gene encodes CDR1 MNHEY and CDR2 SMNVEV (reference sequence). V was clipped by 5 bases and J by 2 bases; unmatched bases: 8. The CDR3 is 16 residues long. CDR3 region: CASSPMTGFNTGELFF. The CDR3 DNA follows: TGTGCCAGCAGTCCGATGACAGGGTTCAACACCGGGGAGCTGTTTTTT.

This CDR3 reads CASSFGQLSNQPQHF. CDR3 DNA: TGTGCCAGCAGTTTTGGACAACTCAGCAATCAGCCCCAGCATTTT. The V and J genes are TRBV27 and TRBJ1-5; a weak D match, TRBD1 (5 bases). V gave up 3 bases and J gave up 1 base, with 10 bases separating them. The germline V gene encodes CDR1 MNHEY and CDR2 SMNVEV (reference sequence). This CDR3 spans 15 amino acids.

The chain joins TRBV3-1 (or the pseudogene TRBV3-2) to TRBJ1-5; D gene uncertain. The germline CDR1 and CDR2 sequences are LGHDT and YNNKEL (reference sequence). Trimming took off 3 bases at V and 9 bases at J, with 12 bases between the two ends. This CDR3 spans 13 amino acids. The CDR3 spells CASSQSSNGPQHF. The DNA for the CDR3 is TGTGCCAGCAGCCAGTCATCGAACGGGCCCCAGCATTTT.

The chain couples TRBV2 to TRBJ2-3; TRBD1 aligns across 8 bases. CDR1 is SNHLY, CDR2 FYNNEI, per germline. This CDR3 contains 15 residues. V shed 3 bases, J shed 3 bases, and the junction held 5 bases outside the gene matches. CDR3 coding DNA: TGTGCCAGCAGTGACAGGGGGCGTAGTACAGATACGCAGTATTTT. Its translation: CASSDRGRSTDTQYF.